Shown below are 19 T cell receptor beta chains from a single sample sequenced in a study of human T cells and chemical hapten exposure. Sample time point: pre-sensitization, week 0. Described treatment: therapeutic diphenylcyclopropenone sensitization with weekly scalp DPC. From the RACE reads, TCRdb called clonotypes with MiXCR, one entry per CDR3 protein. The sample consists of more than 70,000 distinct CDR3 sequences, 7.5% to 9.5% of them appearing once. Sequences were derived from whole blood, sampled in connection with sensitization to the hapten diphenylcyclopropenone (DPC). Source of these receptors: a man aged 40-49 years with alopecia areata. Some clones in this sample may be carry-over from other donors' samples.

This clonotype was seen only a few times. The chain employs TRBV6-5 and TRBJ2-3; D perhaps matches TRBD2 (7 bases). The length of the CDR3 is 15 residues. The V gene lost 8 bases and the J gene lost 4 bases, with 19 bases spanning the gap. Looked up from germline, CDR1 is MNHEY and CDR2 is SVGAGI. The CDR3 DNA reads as TGTGCCAGCGTCCGAGGGGGAGGGAACTCAGATACGCAGTATTTT. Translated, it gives CASVRGGGNSDTQYF.

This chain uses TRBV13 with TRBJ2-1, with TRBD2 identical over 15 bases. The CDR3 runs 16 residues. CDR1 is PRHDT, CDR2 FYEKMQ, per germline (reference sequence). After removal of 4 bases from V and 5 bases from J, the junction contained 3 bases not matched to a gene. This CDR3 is CASSWTSGRADNEQFF. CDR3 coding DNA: TGTGCCAGCAGCTGGACTAGCGGGAGGGCAGACAATGAGCAGTTCTTC. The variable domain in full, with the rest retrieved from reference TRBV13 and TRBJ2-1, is AAGVIQSPRHLIKEKRETATLKCYPIPRHDTVYWYQQGPGQDPQFLISFYEKMQSDKGSIPDRFSAQQFSDYHSELNMSSLELGDSALYFCASSWTSGRADNEQFFGPGTRLTVL.

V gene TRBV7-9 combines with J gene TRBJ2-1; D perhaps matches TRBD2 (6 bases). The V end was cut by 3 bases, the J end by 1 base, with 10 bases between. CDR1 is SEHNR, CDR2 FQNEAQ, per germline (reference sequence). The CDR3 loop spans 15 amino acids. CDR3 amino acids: CASSFSGGSYNEQFF. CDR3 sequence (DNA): TGTGCCAGCAGCTTTAGCGGAGGTTCCTACAATGAGCAGTTCTTC.

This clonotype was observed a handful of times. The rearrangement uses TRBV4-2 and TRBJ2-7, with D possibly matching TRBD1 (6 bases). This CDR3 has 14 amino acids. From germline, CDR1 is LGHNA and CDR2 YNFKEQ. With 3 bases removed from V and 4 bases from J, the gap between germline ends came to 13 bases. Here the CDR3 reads CASSHLPQGYEQYV. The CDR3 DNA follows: TGTGCCAGCAGCCATTTGCCGCAGGGGTACGAGCAGTACGTC.

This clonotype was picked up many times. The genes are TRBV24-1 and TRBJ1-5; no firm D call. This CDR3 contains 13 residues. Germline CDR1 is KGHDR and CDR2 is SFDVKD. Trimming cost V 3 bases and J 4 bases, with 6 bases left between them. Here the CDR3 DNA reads TGTGCCACCAGTGATCAGTGGAATCAGCCCCAGCATTTT. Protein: CATSDQWNQPQHF.

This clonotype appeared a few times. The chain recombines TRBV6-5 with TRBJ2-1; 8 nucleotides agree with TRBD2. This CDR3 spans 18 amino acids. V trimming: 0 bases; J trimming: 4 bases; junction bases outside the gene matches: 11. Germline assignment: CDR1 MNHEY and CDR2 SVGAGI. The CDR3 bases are TGTGCCAGCAGTTACTCAGTCGGACTAGCCGGGTCTTACAATGAGCAGTTCTTC. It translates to CASSYSVGLAGSYNEQFF.

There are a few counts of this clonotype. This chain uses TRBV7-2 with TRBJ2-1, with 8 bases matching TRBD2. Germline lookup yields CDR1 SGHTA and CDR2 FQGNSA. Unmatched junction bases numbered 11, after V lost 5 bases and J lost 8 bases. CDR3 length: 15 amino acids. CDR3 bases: TGTGCCAGCAGCCCCCCCGGGACTAGGGGCGATGAGCAGTTCTTC. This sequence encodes CASSPPGTRGDEQFF.

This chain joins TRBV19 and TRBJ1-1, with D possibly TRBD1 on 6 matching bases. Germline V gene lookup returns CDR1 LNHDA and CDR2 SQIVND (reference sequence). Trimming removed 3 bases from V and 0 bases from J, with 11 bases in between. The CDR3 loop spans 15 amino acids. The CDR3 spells CASSMEGGMNTEAFF. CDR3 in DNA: TGTGCCAGTAGTATGGAGGGGGGCATGAACACTGAAGCTTTCTTT.

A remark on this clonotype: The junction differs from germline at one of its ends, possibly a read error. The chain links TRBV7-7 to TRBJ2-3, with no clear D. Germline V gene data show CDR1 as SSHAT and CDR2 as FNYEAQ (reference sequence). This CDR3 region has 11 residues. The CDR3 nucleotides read TGTGCTAGCAATTGCGAAGATACGCAGTATTTT. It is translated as CASNCEDTQYF.

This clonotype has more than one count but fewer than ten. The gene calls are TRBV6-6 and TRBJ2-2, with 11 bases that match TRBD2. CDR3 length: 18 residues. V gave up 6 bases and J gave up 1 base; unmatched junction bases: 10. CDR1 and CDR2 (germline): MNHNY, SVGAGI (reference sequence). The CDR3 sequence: CASRGQGGTSGNTGELFF. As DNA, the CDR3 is TGTGCCAGCAGAGGACAGGGCGGGACTAGCGGGAACACCGGGGAGCTGTTTTTT.

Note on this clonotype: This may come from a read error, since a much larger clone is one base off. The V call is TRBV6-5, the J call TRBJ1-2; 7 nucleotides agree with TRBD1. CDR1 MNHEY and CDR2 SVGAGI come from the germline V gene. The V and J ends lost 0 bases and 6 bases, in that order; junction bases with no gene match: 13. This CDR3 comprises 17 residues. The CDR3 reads CASSYSVPVQGQHGYTF. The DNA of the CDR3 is TGTGCCAGCAGTTACTCCGTCCCGGTACAGGGACAGCATGGCTACACCTTC.

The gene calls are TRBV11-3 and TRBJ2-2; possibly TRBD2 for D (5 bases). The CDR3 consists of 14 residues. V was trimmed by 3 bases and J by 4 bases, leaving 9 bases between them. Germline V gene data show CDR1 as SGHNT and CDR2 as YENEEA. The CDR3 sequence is CASSFTRPTGELFF. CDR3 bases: TGTGCCAGCAGCTTTACTAGACCCACCGGGGAGCTGTTTTTT.

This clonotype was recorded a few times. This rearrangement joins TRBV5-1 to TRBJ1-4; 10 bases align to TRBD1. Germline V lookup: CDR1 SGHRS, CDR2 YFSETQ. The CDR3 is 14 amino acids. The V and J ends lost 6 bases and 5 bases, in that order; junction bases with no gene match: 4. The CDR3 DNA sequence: TGCGCCAGCACCCCGGACAGGGGGAATGAAAAACTGTTTTTT. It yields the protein CASTPDRGNEKLFF.

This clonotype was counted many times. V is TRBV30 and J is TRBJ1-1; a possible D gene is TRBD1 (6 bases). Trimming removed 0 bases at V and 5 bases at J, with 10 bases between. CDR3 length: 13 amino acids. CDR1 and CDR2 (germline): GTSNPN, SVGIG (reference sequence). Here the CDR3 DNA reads TGTGCCTGGAGTGTAGGGGGTGGAACTGAAGCTTTCTTT. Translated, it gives CAWSVGGGTEAFF.

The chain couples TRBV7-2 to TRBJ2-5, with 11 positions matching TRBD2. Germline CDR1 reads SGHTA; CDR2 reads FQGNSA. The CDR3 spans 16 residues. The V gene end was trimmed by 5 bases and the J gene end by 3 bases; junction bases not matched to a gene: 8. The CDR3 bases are TGTGCCAGCAGCGCCAAACTAGCGGGAGTTAAAGAGACCCAGTACTTC. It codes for CASSAKLAGVKETQYF.

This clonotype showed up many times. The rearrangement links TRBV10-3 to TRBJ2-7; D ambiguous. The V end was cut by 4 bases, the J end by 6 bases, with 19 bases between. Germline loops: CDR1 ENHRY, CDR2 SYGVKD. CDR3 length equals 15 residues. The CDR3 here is CAISGVESRMLEQYF. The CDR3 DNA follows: TGTGCCATCAGTGGAGTTGAGTCTAGGATGCTCGAGCAGTACTTC.

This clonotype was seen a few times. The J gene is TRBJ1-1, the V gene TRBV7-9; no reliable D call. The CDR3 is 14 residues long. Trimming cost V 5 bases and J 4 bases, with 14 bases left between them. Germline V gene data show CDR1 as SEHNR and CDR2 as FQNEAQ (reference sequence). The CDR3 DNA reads TGTGCCAGCAGCGCAACGGGGTCGGGCACTGAAGCTTTCTTT. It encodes CASSATGSGTEAFF. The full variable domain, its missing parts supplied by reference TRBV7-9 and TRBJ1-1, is DTGVSQNPRHKITKRGQNVTFRCDPISEHNRLYWYRQTLGQGPEFLTYFQNEAQLEKSRLLSDRFSAERPKGSFSTLEIQRTEQGDSAMYLCASSATGSGTEAFFGQGTRLTVV.

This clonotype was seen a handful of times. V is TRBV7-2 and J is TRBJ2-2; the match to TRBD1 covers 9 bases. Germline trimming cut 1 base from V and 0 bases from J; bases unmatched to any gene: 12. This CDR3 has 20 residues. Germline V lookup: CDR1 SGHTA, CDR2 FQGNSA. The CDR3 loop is CASSLEAGTGFLANTGELFF. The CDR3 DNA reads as TGTGCCAGCAGCTTAGAGGCCGGGACAGGGTTCCTCGCGAACACCGGGGAGCTGTTTTTT.

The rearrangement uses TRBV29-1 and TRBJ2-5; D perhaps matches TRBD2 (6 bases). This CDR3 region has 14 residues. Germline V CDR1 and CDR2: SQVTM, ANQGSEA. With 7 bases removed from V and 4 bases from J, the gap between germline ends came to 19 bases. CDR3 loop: CSAIWRGRVETQYF. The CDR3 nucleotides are TGCAGCGCGATTTGGCGGGGAAGGGTAGAGACCCAGTACTTC.